This T cell receptor (beta chain) was recovered during a study of blood T cell repertoires in COVID-19 (TCRdb year 2020). Notes on the research overall: Samples from collaborators originated in the United States, Italy and Spain and spanned both the acute and convalescent phases of COVID-19. The prospective study material was composed of cDNA or gDNA derived from T cells, B-cell-depleted T cells, or PBMCs. Deeply sampled blood TCRbeta repertoires from subjects exposed to, actively infected with, or recovered from COVID-19 were included in the dataset. The repertoires were released in a freely available public database intended as a resource for research on the immune response to SARS-CoV-2. Samples came from the ongoing ImmuneRACE study (first 160 participants) plus 1,254 subjects from 6 global collaborators. Nearly every sample came with metadata listing a de-identified subject ID, COVID-19 status, age in years and sex. Where available, HLA class I and class II types were obtained from metadata supplied by the sample provider rather than from assay-based typing. What the research found in general, with its limitations: Clinical and demographic metadata were provided uncurated, with the amount varying by source and participant.

The immunoSEQ Assay, a bias-controlled multiplex PCR, was used to amplify TCRbeta CDR3 regions from genomic DNA. Regarding the original processing steps: Nucleated cell counts per sample were estimated from amplification of reference gene primers within the assay. To quantify the absolute abundance of each unique TCRbeta CDR3 rearrangement, sequence reads were collapsed and filtered. For each sample, productive Simpson clonality was calculated by taking the square root of Simpson's diversity index across productive rearrangements. Not all clones reach the TCRdb copy of this immuneACCESS table, which keeps in-frame sequences only. Checked studies attribute under half of the gap to unresolved V genes and leave the rest unexplained. That table furnishes V, J and clone size, whereas the DNA furnished D and trimming. The table for this sample lists a few hundred thousand clones; around 92% of them were counted only once. The ten largest clones take up 1% to 1.5% of the sample.

Collaborating institutions collected whole blood in K2EDTA tubes following their own protocols. Collaborator samples were shipped for TCRbeta analysis as frozen whole blood, isolated PBMCs, or DNA extracted from either sample type. In the case of this clone: No cognate antigen has been identified for it. No base qualities exist here, and no much larger clone lies one base off it.

Inclusive of the bounding cysteine and phenylalanine, the CDR3 is 12 residues long. The sequence is cut down to CDR3 DNA, 36 bases in frame from base 1. Based on the germline V gene, the CDR1 and CDR2 sequences are MNHEY and SVGAGI. V lost 6 bases and J lost 5 bases; the stretch between them is 11 bases long. The sample was peripheral blood. This clonotype was sampled from a man aged 35 to 55 with acute or convalescent COVID-19. The chain couples TRBV6-5 to TRBJ2-7; a weak D assignment points to TRBD2 (5 bases agree). The CDR3 region: CASSRTGDEQYF. The bases read TGTGCCAGCAGCCGGACCGGGGACGAGCAGTACTTC.